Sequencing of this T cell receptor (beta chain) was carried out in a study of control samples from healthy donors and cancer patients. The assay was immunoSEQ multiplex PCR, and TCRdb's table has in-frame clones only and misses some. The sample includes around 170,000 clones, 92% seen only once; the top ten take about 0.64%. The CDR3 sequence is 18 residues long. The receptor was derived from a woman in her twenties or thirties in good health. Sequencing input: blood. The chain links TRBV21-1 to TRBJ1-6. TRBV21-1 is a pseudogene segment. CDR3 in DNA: TGTGCCAGCAGCAAAGTAGGCCACGGGCGCGAGTATAATTCACCCCTCCACTTT. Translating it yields CASSKVGHGREYNSPLHF.